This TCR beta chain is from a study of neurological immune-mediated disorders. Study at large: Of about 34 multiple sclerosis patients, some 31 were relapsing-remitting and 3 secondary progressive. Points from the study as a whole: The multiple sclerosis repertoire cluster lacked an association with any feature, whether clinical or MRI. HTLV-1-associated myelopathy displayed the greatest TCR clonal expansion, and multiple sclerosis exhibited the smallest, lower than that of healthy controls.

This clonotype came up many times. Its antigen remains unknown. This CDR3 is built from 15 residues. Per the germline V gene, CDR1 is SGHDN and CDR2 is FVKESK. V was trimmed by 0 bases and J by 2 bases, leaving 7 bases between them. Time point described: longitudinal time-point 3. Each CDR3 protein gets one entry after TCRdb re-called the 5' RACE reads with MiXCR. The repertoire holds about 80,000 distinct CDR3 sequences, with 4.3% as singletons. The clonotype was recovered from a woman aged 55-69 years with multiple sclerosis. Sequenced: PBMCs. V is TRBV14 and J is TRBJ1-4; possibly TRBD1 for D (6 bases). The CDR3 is CASSQDRGTNEKLFF. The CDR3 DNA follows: TGTGCCAGCAGCCAAGACAGGGGTACTAATGAAAAACTGTTTTTT.